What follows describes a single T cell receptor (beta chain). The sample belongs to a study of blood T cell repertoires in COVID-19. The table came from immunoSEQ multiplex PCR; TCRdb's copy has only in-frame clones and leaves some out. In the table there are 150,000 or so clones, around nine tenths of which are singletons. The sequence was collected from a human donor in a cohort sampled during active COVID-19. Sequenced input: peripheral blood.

DNA for the CDR3: TGTGCCAGTAGTATTCATGGTTTCGAGTCTAAAGCTTTCTTT. It encodes CASSIHGFESKAFF. V gene TRBV19 combines with J gene TRBJ1-1, with D uncertain. The CDR3 has 14 residues. Germline assignment: CDR1 LNHDA and CDR2 SQIVND (reference sequence). V lost 3 bases and J lost 9, with 17 bases in between.